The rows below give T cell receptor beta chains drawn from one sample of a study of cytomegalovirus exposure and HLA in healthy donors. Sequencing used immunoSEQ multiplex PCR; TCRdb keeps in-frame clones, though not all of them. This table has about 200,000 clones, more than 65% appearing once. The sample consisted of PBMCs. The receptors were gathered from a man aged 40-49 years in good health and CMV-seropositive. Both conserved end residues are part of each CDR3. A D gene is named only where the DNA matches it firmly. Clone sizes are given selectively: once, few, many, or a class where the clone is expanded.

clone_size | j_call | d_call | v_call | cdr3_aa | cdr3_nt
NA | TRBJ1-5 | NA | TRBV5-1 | CASSADRNFSNQPQHF | TGCGCCAGCAGCGCCGACAGAAATTTTAGCAATCAGCCCCAGCATTTT
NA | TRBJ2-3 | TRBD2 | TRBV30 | CAWKLGLAVDTQYF | TGTGCCTGGAAATTGGGGCTAGCGGTGGATACGCAGTATTTT
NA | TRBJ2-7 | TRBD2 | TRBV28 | CASTRGLAGLNEQYF | TGTGCCAGTACGCGGGGGCTAGCGGGCTTAAACGAGCAGTACTTC
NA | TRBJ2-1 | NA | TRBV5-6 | CASSRLVGEQFF | TGTGCCAGCAGCCGACTGGTCGGTGAGCAGTTCTTC
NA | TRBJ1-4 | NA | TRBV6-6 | CASRLGGGANEKLFF | TGTGCCAGCAGGTTGGGGGGGGGAGCTAATGAAAAACTGTTTTTT
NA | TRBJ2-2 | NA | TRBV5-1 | CASSLGDSGGGELFF | TGCGCCAGCAGCTTGGGGGACTCCGGAGGCGGGGAGCTGTTTTTT
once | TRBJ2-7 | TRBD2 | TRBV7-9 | CSSSSRTSGATSSYEQYF | TGTTCCAGCAGCTCTCGGACTAGCGGGGCTACTTCCTCCTACGAGCAGTACTTC
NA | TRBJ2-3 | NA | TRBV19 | CASSTRRESTDTQYF | TGTGCCAGTAGTACTCGACGGGAGAGCACAGATACGCAGTATTTT
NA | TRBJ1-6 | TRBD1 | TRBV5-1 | CASSLDRGINSPLHF | TGCGCCAGCAGCTTGGACAGGGGGATCAATTCACCCCTCCACTTT
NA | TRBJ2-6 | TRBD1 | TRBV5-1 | CASTRTGGTGANVLTF | TGCGCCAGCACCCGGACAGGGGGCACAGGGGCCAACGTCCTGACTTTC
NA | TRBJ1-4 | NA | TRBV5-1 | CASSFGGGNEKLFF | TGCGCCAGCAGCTTTGGGGGGGGCAATGAAAAACTGTTTTTT
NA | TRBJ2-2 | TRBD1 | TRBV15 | CATSNNPGGNTGELFF | TGTGCCACCAGTAACAACCCAGGGGGGAACACCGGGGAGCTGTTTTTT
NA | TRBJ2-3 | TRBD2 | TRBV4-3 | CASSQDRRTSGLSDF | TGCGCCAGCAGCCAAGATCGGAGGACTAGCGGTCTCTCGGATTTT
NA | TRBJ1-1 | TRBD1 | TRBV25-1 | CASSETDRVTEAFF | TGTGCCAGCAGTGAAACCGACAGGGTTACTGAAGCTTTCTTT
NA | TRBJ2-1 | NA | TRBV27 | CASTHYNEQFF | TGTGCCAGCACCCACTACAATGAGCAGTTCTTC
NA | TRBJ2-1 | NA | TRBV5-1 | CASSPLANNEQFF | TGCGCCAGCAGCCCATTAGCCAACAATGAGCAGTTCTTC
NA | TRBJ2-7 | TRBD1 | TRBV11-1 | CASSHLFDDRGVSYEQYF | TGTGCCAGCAGCCATCTATTTGATGACAGGGGAGTATCCTACGAGCAGTACTTC
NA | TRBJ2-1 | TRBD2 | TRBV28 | CASSSGGVRNEQFF | TGTGCCAGCAGTAGCGGGGGGGTGCGCAATGAGCAGTTCTTC
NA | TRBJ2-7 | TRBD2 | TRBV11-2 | CASSLARGLAGAYEQYF | TGTGCCAGCAGCTTAGCCCGCGGACTAGCGGGGGCCTACGAGCAGTACTTC
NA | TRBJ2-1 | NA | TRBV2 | CASIPEGEQFF | TGTGCCAGCATCCCCGAGGGTGAGCAGTTCTTC
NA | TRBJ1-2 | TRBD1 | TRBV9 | CASSGDRGTSPNYGYTF | TGTGCCAGCAGCGGGGACAGGGGGACTTCACCTAACTATGGCTACACCTTC
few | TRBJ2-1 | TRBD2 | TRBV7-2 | CASSRRSGTHEQFF | TGTGCCAGCAGCCGAAGAAGCGGGACGCATGAGCAGTTCTTC
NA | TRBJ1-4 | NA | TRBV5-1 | CASRGGDEKLFF | TGCGCCAGCAGGGGGGGGGATGAAAAACTGTTTTTT
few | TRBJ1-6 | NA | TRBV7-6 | CASSRQENNSPLHF | TGTGCCAGCAGCCGACAGGAGAATAATTCACCCCTCCACTTT
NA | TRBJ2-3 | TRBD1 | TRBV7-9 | CASTKLVWTGGWADTQYF | TGTGCCAGCACCAAGCTCGTATGGACAGGGGGCTGGGCAGATACGCAGTATTTT
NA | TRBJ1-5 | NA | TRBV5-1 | CASSLGPIVSNQPQHF | TGCGCCAGCAGCTTGGGCCCGATAGTTAGCAATCAGCCCCAGCATTTT
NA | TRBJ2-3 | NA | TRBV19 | CASSIFPGSTDTQYF | TGTGCCAGTAGTATCTTCCCAGGAAGCACAGATACGCAGTATTTT
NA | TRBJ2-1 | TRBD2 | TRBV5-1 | CASSMGLAGNEQFF | TGCGCCAGCAGCATGGGACTAGCGGGGAATGAGCAGTTCTTC
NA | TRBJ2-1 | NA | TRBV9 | CASSVGDGSYNEQFF | TGTGCCAGCAGCGTAGGGGACGGGAGCTACAATGAGCAGTTCTTC
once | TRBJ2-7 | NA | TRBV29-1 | CSVAQTQSVYEQYF | TGCAGCGTTGCACAGACCCAGAGTGTTTACGAGCAGTACTTC
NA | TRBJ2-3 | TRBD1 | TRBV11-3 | CASSAGTGVVDTQYF | TGTGCCAGCAGCGCCGGGACAGGGGTGGTGGATACGCAGTATTTT
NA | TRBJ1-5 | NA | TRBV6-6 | CASSSHFGVQPQHF | TGTGCCAGCAGCTCCCACTTCGGGGTGCAGCCCCAGCATTTT
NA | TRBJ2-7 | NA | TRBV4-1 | CASSQETQGTYEQYF | TGCGCCAGCAGCCAAGAGACACAGGGAACCTACGAGCAGTACTTC
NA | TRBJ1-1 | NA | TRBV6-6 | CASSSGQMNTEAFF | TGTGCCAGCAGTTCGGGACAAATGAACACTGAAGCTTTCTTT